These T cell receptor beta chains were read from a single sample in a study of cytomegalovirus exposure and HLA in healthy donors. Repertoires were generated with immunoSEQ multiplex PCR, while TCRdb's copy carries only in-frame clones and drops some. The repertoire holds some 130,000 clones, less than 90% seen once, with roughly 3% in the top ten. The specimen sequenced was PBMCs. These receptors came from a man between 18 and 29 years old in good health and CMV-seronegative. Each CDR3 is given with its conserved first and last residue. A D gene is named only where the DNA matches it firmly. A clone size is listed for some rows: how often the clone was seen (once, few, many), or a class if it is expanded.

TRBV7-2	TRBJ1-1	-	TRBD1	TGTGCCAGCAGCCGAACAGGGGGCACTGAAGCTTTCTTT	CASSRTGGTEAFF
TRBV27	TRBJ1-1	-	-	TGTGCCAGCAGTGACGGGGGACGTACTGAAGCTTTCTTT	CASSDGGRTEAFF
TRBV19	TRBJ1-1	-	-	TGTGCCAGTAGTATGGGGGCGAGGGACATGAACACTGAAGCTTTCTTT	CASSMGARDMNTEAFF
TRBV19	TRBJ2-1	-	TRBD2	TGTGCCAGTAGTATCACCCCGTCTAGCGGTAGCTCCTACAATGAGCAGTTCTTC	CASSITPSSGSSYNEQFF
TRBV7-9	TRBJ2-7	-	TRBD1	TGTGCCAGCAGCTTAATGGGGACAGGGGGAAAGTACGAGCAGTACTTC	CASSLMGTGGKYEQYF
TRBV2	TRBJ1-2	-	TRBD1	TGTGCCAGCCACAGGGGGGGTGGCTACACCTTC	CASHRGGGYTF
TRBV2	TRBJ1-5	few	-	TGTGCCAGCAGTGAGGAGGGCAATCAGCCCCAGCATTTT	CASSEEGNQPQHF
TRBV2	TRBJ2-7	many	-	TGTGCCAGCAGTTATCTCGGGGAAACCGAGCAGTACTTC	CASSYLGETEQYF
TRBV7-2	TRBJ2-1	-	-	TGTGCCAGCAGCTCACACCGGGACTACAATGAGCAGTTCTTC	CASSSHRDYNEQFF
TRBV30	TRBJ2-2	-	TRBD2	TGTGCCTGGAGTGTACTGGGTAGCGGGAAGGACGGGGAGCTGTTTTTT	CAWSVLGSGKDGELFF
TRBV28	TRBJ1-1	-	TRBD1	TGTGCCAGCAGTTTAACCGGGACAGGGAACACTGAAGCTTTCTTT	CASSLTGTGNTEAFF
TRBV7-2	TRBJ1-2	-	-	TGTGCCAGCAGCTTCGAACAGGGTTCTGGCTACACCTTC	CASSFEQGSGYTF
TRBV28	TRBJ2-3	-	-	TGTGCCAGCAGTTTCGGTGCGACACCTAGCACAGATACGCAGTATTTT	CASSFGATPSTDTQYF
TRBV7-2	TRBJ2-5	-	-	TGTGCCAGCAGCTTTAATCCTTCGACAACCCGAGAGACCCAGTACTTC	CASSFNPSTTRETQYF
TRBV2	TRBJ1-2	-	-	TGTGCCAGCAGACAGGAACTCCTCTATAACTATGGCTACACCTTC	CASRQELLYNYGYTF
TRBV7-6	TRBJ1-5	few	-	TGTGCCAGCAGCTCCCGACTCGATCAGCCCCAGCATTTT	CASSSRLDQPQHF
TRBV30	TRBJ2-1	-	TRBD2	TGTGCCTGGAGCTCTCCCGAGGGGCGGGAGGGCCAGGCATTATCCTACAATGAGCAGTTCTTC	CAWSSPEGREGQALSYNEQFF
TRBV5-1	TRBJ1-5	-	TRBD1	TGCGCCAGCAGCTTGACCCCGGACAGGAATCAGCCCCAGCATTTT	CASSLTPDRNQPQHF
TRBV6-1	TRBJ1-5	-	-	TGTGCCAGCAGTTTCGGGAACGGCCAGCCCCAGCATTTT	CASSFGNGQPQHF
TRBV6-1	TRBJ2-3	-	-	TGTGCCAGCAGTGAGTCAATAGCCCGGACAGATACGCAGTATTTT	CASSESIARTDTQYF
TRBV15	TRBJ2-6	many	-	TGTGCCACCAGCCCCCGGGGGGCCTCTGGGGCCAACGTCCTGACTTTC	CATSPRGASGANVLTF
TRBV6-5	TRBJ2-7	-	-	TGTGCCAGCAGGTCAGAACGCGAGCAGTACTTC	CASRSEREQYF
TRBV2	TRBJ2-3	-	TRBD1	TGTGCCAGCTCAGATTTACAGGGGATAAAGATCACAGATACGCAGTATTTT	CASSDLQGIKITDTQYF
TRBV7-7	TRBJ2-5	-	TRBD2	TGTGCCAGCAGCCCTGGGAGGGGCCAAGAGACCCAGTACTTC	CASSPGRGQETQYF
TRBV18	TRBJ2-7	-	-	TGTGCCAGCTCAATTGGCGGAGCCTACGAGCAGTACTTC	CASSIGGAYEQYF
TRBV10-3	TRBJ1-2	-	-	TGTGCCATCAGTGATTGGGCCGGTCCATATGGCTACACCTTC	CAISDWAGPYGYTF
TRBV9	TRBJ2-2	-	TRBD2	TGTGCCAGCAGCGTAGCGGGAGGCACCACCGGGGAGCTGTTTTTT	CASSVAGGTTGELFF
TRBV28	TRBJ2-5	-	TRBD2	TGTGCCAGCAGTCTTGGACTAGCGGGAGATCAGACCCAGTACTTC	CASSLGLAGDQTQYF
TRBV9	TRBJ2-5	-	-	TGTGCCAGCAGCGCAGGGCAGGATTCTCAAGAGACCCAGTACTTC	CASSAGQDSQETQYF
TRBV7-2	TRBJ1-4	once	-	TGTGCCAGCAGCTTAGAGGTGCTCCCGGGCTCGGGGGAAAAACTGTTTTTT	CASSLEVLPGSGEKLFF
TRBV10-3	TRBJ2-2	-	-	TGTGCCATCAGTGCGGGAAACGTTACCACCGGGGAGCTGTTTTTT	CAISAGNVTTGELFF
TRBV4-1	TRBJ2-3	once	-	TGCGCCAGCAGCTACAGACAGACAGATACGCAGTATTTT	CASSYRQTDTQYF
TRBV14	TRBJ2-3	-	TRBD2	TGTGCCAGCAGCCCAATCGCACTAGCGGGAGGGCCAGGTACGCAGTATTTT	CASSPIALAGGPGTQYF
TRBV27	TRBJ1-5	few	TRBD1	TGTGCCAGCAGACCGGGACAGACTAACAATCAGCCCCAGCATTTT	CASRPGQTNNQPQHF
TRBV6-1	TRBJ2-7	-	TRBD1	TGTGCCAGCAGTGACATTCCGGGACAGGGGATCTACGAGCAGTACTTC	CASSDIPGQGIYEQYF
TRBV19	TRBJ1-3	-	-	TGTGCCAGTAGTATCCCCCGTTCCGGAAACACCATATATTTT	CASSIPRSGNTIYF
TRBV6-5	TRBJ1-5	-	-	TGTGCCAGCAGTTACTCTCCAGGGGATGGGCAGCCCCAGCATTTT	CASSYSPGDGQPQHF
TRBV2	TRBJ1-5	-	TRBD1	TGTGCCAGCAGGGGCACAGGGGGCAATATGCAGCCCCAGCATTTT	CASRGTGGNMQPQHF
TRBV6-5	TRBJ1-1	-	-	TGTGCCAGCAGTTACTCACCGGGTCGGGTCGCTGAAGCTTTCTTT	CASSYSPGRVAEAFF
TRBV5-1	TRBJ2-5	-	TRBD1	TGCGCCAGCAGCTTGGAGGGGGCTTACAGCCAAGAGACCCAGTACTTC	CASSLEGAYSQETQYF
TRBV7-6	TRBJ2-2	-	TRBD2	TGTGCCAGCAGCTTATCTAGCGGGGTTAACACCGGGGAGCTGTTTTTT	CASSLSSGVNTGELFF
TRBV27	TRBJ1-1	-	-	TGTGCCAGCAGTTTTAAAAAAGGGGCTGAAGCTTTCTTT	CASSFKKGAEAFF
TRBV7-6	TRBJ2-1	-	-	TGTGCCAGCAGCTCAGCCGACTCTCGGGAGCAGTTCTTC	CASSSADSREQFF
TRBV4-1	TRBJ1-1	-	-	TGCGCCAGCAGCCAAGCCCAGGGGCGGATCCTAATGAACACTGAAGCTTTCTTT	CASSQAQGRILMNTEAFF
TRBV11-2	TRBJ2-1	-	TRBD1	TGTGCCAGCAGTCCCAGCCTGAGGGGGACAGGCTATGAGCAGTTCTTC	CASSPSLRGTGYEQFF
TRBV9	TRBJ2-7	-	TRBD2	TGTGCCTCGGACGCGGCGGGGGGAGACGGTTCCTACGAGCAGTACTTC	CASDAAGGDGSYEQYF
TRBV5-6	TRBJ2-7	-	-	TGTGCCAGCAGCTTGTGGCAGGGAATCTACGAGCAGTACTTC	CASSLWQGIYEQYF
TRBV4-1	TRBJ1-2	once	-	TGCGCCAGCAGTTCTAAAGAACGGGGTGTCTATGGCTACACCTTC	CASSSKERGVYGYTF
TRBV27	TRBJ2-7	-	-	TGTGCCAGCCGCGGACAGAACTACGAGCAGTACTTC	CASRGQNYEQYF